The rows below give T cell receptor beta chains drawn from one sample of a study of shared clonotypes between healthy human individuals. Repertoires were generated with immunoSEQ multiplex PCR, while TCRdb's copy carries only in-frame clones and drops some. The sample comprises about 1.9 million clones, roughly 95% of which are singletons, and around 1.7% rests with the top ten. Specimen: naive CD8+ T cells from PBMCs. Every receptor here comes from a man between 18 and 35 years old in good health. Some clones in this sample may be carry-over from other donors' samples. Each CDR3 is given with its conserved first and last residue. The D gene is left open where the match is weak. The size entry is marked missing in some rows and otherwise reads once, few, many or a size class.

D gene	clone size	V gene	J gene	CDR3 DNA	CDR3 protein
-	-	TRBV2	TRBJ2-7	TGTGCCAGCAGTAGGGGGGCCGGCAGGGGGACCTACGAGCAGTACTTC	CASSRGAGRGTYEQYF
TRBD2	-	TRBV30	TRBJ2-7	TGTGCCTGGAGTGTCGCGGGGGGCTACGAGCAGTACTTC	CAWSVAGGYEQYF
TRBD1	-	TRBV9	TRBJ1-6	TGTGCCAGCAGCCTGCCGGGACAGGGAAATTCACCCCTCCACTTT	CASSLPGQGNSPLHF
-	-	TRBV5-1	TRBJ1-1	TGCGCCAGCAGCTCCGGGACGGCGAACACTGAAGCTTTCTTT	CASSSGTANTEAFF
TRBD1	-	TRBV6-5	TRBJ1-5	TGTGCCAGCAGAGCAGGGGGCGGTCAGCCCCAGCATTTT	CASRAGGGQPQHF
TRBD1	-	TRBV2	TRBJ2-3	TGTGCCGGAGGATGGGACAGGTCGGCAGATACGCAGTATTTT	CAGGWDRSADTQYF
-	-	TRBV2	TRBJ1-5	TGTGCCAGCAGTGGACAGGAGAATCAGCCCCAGCATTTT	CASSGQENQPQHF
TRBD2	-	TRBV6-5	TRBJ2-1	TGTGCCAGCAGCTTACATAGACTAGCCCATATTGAGCAGTTCTTC	CASSLHRLAHIEQFF
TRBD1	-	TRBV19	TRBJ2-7	TGTGCCAGTAGTATCACCGGGACAGGGCGGGACGAGCAGTACTTC	CASSITGTGRDEQYF
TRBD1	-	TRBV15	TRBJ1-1	TGTGCCACCAACAGGGGGATGAGTGAAGCTTTCTTT	CATNRGMSEAFF
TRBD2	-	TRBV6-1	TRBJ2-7	TGTGCCAGCAGAGAAGGACTAGCGGGACCCTACGAGCAGTACTTC	CASREGLAGPYEQYF
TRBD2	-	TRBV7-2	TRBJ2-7	TGTGCCAGCAGCATTAGCGGGAGCTCCTACGAGCAGTACTTC	CASSISGSSYEQYF
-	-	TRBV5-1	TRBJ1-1	TGCGCCAGCAGCTTGGTGTCAGCCGCCGGTGAAGCTTTCTTT	CASSLVSAAGEAFF
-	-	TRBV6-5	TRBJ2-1	TGTGCCAGCAGTTACTCTGGTCCCTCTGGCTATGAGCAGTTCTTC	CASSYSGPSGYEQFF
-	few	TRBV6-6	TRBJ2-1	TGTGCCAGCAGTCCGACTTCGAATGAGCAGTTCTTC	CASSPTSNEQFF
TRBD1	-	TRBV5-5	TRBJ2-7	TGTGCCAGCAGCACACGGGACAGGGGAGCCTACGAGCAGTACTTC	CASSTRDRGAYEQYF
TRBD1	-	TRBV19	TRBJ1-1	TGTGCCAGTAGTCCCCGGGACAGCTGGGGGGACACTGAAGCTTTCTTT	CASSPRDSWGDTEAFF
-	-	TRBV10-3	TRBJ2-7	TGTGCCATCAGTGAAGTTATGACAGCAGTCCACTACGAGCAGTACTTC	CAISEVMTAVHYEQYF
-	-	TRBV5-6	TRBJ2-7	TGTGCCAGCAGCGAGCGACGCACCTACGAGCAGTACTTC	CASSERRTYEQYF
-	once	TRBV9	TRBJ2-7	TGTGCCAGCAGCCCAGGGGGGGGGCACTCCTACGAGCAGTACTTC	CASSPGGGHSYEQYF
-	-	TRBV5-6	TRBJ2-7	TGTGCCAGCAGCTTGGTACGGCGAGTCTACGAGCAGTACTTC	CASSLVRRVYEQYF
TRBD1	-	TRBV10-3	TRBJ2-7	TGTGCCATCAGTGAGTCCTTTTCTCCGACAGGGGCGTTTGCCTACGAGCAGTACTTC	CAISESFSPTGAFAYEQYF
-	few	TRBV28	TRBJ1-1	TGTGCCAGCATTATGGAGGGCCCATGGAGCACTGAAGCTTTCTTT	CASIMEGPWSTEAFF
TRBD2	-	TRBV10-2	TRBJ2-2	TGCGCCAGCAGTAATAGCGGGAGAGGAACCGGGGAGCTGTTTTTT	CASSNSGRGTGELFF
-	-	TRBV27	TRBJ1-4	TGTGCCAGCAGTTTAAGGTGGGGAGCAAGGGAAAAACTGTTTTTT	CASSLRWGAREKLFF
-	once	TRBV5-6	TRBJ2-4	TGTGCCAGCAGCCCACCTTGGGGGGGCATAGCCAAAAACATTCAGTACTTC	CASSPPWGGIAKNIQYF
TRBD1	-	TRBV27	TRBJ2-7	TGTGCCAGCGGGGACAGCCCGCGGCAGTACTTC	CASGDSPRQYF
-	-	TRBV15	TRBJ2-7	TGTGCCACCAGCAGGGAGCGGGGGACAGGCAACTACGAGCAGTACTTC	CATSRERGTGNYEQYF
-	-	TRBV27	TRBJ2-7	TGTGCCAGCAGTTTGAGGGGTGCCCCTCCTCGCGAGCAGTACTTC	CASSLRGAPPREQYF
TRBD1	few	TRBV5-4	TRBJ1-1	TGTGCCAGCAGCTTGGGGACAGGCCCCACTGAAGCTTTCTTT	CASSLGTGPTEAFF
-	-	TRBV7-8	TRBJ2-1	TGTGCCAGCAGCTTAAGCAGGGCCCCCTACAATGAGCAGTTCTTC	CASSLSRAPYNEQFF
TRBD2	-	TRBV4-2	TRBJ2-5	TGTGCCAGCAGCCAAGAAGGGGCGGGAGTGCTGGAGACCCAGTACTTC	CASSQEGAGVLETQYF
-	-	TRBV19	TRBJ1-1	TGTGCCAGTAGTCGCGGGGACGAAGCTTTCTTT	CASSRGDEAFF
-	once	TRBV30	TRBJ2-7	TGTGCCTGGAGTGGGGGCAGCTCCTACGAGCAGTACTTC	CAWSGGSSYEQYF
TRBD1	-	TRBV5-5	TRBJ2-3	TGTGCCAGCAGCACCGCACAGGGGGATACGCAGTATTTT	CASSTAQGDTQYF
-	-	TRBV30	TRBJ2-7	TGTGCCTGGAGGGCCGCGGGCTACGAGCAGTACTTC	CAWRAAGYEQYF
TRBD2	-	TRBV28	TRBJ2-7	TGTGCCAGCAGTTTAGGATCCCGGGCTAGCGGGTTATCCTACGAGCAGTACTTC	CASSLGSRASGLSYEQYF
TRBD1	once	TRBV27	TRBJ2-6	TGTGCCAGCAGTTCCGGCACAGGGGGTATACCCACTGGGGCCAACGTCCTGACTTTC	CASSSGTGGIPTGANVLTF
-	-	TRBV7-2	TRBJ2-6	TGTGCCAGCAGCTTAGAGGCCACAGGGTTGGGGGCTGGGGCCAACGTCCTGACTTTC	CASSLEATGLGAGANVLTF
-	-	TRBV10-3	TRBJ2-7	TGTGCCACCGCGGCAACGGGGTTGACCTACGAGCAGTACTTC	CATAATGLTYEQYF
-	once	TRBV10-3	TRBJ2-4	TGTGCCATCAGTGATTTGGGAGGAGAAAACATTCAGTACTTC	CAISDLGGENIQYF
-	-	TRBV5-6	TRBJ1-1	TGTGCCAGCAGCTTGATGTCCTACAACACTGAAGCTTTCTTT	CASSLMSYNTEAFF
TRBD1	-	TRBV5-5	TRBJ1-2	TGTGCCAGCAGCGTTGGACCCACCGGGACAGGGGGGATTGGCTACACCTTC	CASSVGPTGTGGIGYTF
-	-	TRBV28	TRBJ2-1	TGTGCCAGCAGTTTATTTACTAGAGAGCAGTTCTTC	CASSLFTREQFF
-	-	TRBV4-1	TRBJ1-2	TGCGCCAGCAGCCAAAGTTGGGGCCCTAACTATGGCTACACCTTC	CASSQSWGPNYGYTF
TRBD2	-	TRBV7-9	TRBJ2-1	TGTGCCAGCAGCACCGGGACTAGCTCCTACAATGAGCAGTTCTTC	CASSTGTSSYNEQFF
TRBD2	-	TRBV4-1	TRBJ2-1	TGCGCCAGCAGCCAAGAGCCCGGGACTAACCTTTTGAGTGAGCAGTTCTTC	CASSQEPGTNLLSEQFF
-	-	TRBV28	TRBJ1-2	TGTGCCAGCAGTTATAAGGTACTCTATGGCTACACCTTC	CASSYKVLYGYTF
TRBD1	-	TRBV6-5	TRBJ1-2	TGTGCCAGCAGCGCCGACAGGGGCATTAACTATGGCTACACCTTC	CASSADRGINYGYTF
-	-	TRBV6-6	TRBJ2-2	TGTGCCAGCAGTTACACTAGCCCCTACACCGGGGAGCTGTTTTTT	CASSYTSPYTGELFF
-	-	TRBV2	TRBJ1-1	TGTGCCAGCAGTGAAAAGGGGGGACAGAACACTGAAGCTTTCTTT	CASSEKGGQNTEAFF
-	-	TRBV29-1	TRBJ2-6	TGCAGCGTTGAAGGGGGGGTAACTGGGGCCAACGTCCTGACTTTC	CSVEGGVTGANVLTF
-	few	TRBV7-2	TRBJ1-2	TGTGCCAGCAGCTTAAGTCGGCACTCTTTATTTCAGTTC	CASSLSRHSLFQF
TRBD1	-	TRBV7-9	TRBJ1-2	TGTGCCAGCAGCACCGACAGGGGATGGGGAGGCTACACCTTC	CASSTDRGWGGYTF
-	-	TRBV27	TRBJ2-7	TGTGCCAGCAGCACAACCGGGACATACTCCTACGAGCAGTACTTC	CASSTTGTYSYEQYF
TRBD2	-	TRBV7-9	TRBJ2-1	TGTGCCAGCAGCCTGGCGGGGGTCAATGAGCAGTTCTTC	CASSLAGVNEQFF
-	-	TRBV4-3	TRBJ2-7	TGCGCCAGCAGCCCTTCACGATCCTACGAGCAGTACTTC	CASSPSRSYEQYF